One and the same sample provided the 20 T cell receptor beta chains below, sequenced in a study of cytotoxic CD8 clonotypes in ibrutinib-treated CLL. The protocol was immunoSEQ multiplex PCR, while the TCRdb copy is restricted to in-frame clones and leaves out a portion. There are about 58,000 clones in the sample; roughly 70% occur only once, and roughly 45% lies in the top ten. This specimen consisted of PBMCs, obtained after 12 months of ibrutinib treatment. The source is a human donor with chronic lymphocytic leukemia.

This sequence joins TRBV7-6 and TRBJ2-7; D is perhaps TRBD2 (5 bases). CDR1 SGHVS and CDR2 FNYEAQ come from the germline V gene. The CDR3 spans 13 residues. The V gene lost 3 bases and the J gene lost 4 bases, with 10 bases spanning the gap. CDR3: CASSLPGIYEQYF. The CDR3 coding sequence is TGTGCCAGCAGCTTGCCCGGGATATACGAGCAGTACTTC.

This clone showed up just once. The chain has TRBV9 and TRBJ1-5, with 8 bases aligning to TRBD1. Per the germline V gene, CDR1 is SGDLS and CDR2 is YYNGEE. Losses at the gene ends were 4 bases for V and 4 bases for J; bases not matched to a gene: 7. This CDR3 is 15 amino acids long. The CDR3: CASSSGQGPNQPQHF. CDR3 DNA: TGTGCCAGCAGCTCTGGACAGGGACCGAATCAGCCCCAGCATTTT.

The chain carries TRBV11-2 and TRBJ2-5, with D hard to call. The V gene lost 1 base and the J gene lost 1 base, with 4 bases spanning the gap. Germline V CDR1 and CDR2: SGHAT, FQNNGV. The CDR3 loop spans 13 amino acids. The CDR3 sequence is CASSLAAQETQYF. The CDR3 nucleotides read TGTGCCAGCAGCTTAGCGGCCCAAGAGACCCAGTACTTC.

The chain is built from TRBV9 and TRBJ2-5; 7 bases are shared with TRBD2. The CDR3 covers 13 residues. Per the germline V gene, CDR1 is SGDLS and CDR2 is YYNGEE. V gave up 4 bases and J gave up 5 bases; unmatched junction bases: 5. CDR3 DNA sequence: TGTGCCAGCAGCAGCGGGGTCCAGGAGACCCAGTACTTC. Its translation: CASSSGVQETQYF.

This sequence joins TRBV30 and TRBJ1-5; D might be TRBD1 (5 bases). The germline V and J ends were trimmed by 1 base and 4 bases, with 14 bases remaining between them. The CDR3 runs to 15 residues. Germline CDR1 GTSNPN, CDR2 SVGIG (reference sequence). CDR3 residues: CAWSERGTRNQPQHF. DNA of the CDR3: TGTGCCTGGAGTGAGAGGGGCACAAGGAATCAGCCCCAGCATTTT.

The chain recombines TRBV4-2 with TRBJ2-1; D uncertain. The CDR3 totals 15 residues. From germline, CDR1 is LGHNA and CDR2 YNFKEQ. V lost 2 bases and J 4 bases, leaving 12 bases between the germline ends. CDR3 loop: CASSQWPGSYNEQFF. As DNA, the CDR3 is TGTGCCAGCAGCCAATGGCCCGGCTCGTACAATGAGCAGTTCTTC.

The rearrangement links TRBV18 to TRBJ2-5, with D possibly TRBD2 on 5 matching bases. Trimming cost V 3 bases and J 5 bases, with 13 bases left between them. CDR1 and CDR2 from the germline V gene are KGHSH and LQKENI. The CDR3 length is 14 residues. The DNA of the CDR3 is TGTGCCAGCTCACCTGCCTACCGAGGGGAGACCCAGTACTTC. It codes for CASSPAYRGETQYF. Full variable domain (missing parts from reference TRBV18 and TRBJ2-5): NAGVMQNPRHLVRRRGQEARLRCSPMKGHSHVYWYRQLPEEGLKFMVYLQKENIIDESGMPKERFSAEFPKEGPSILRIQQVVRGDSAAYFCASSPAYRGETQYFGPGTRLLVL.

The J gene is TRBJ1-5, the V gene TRBV27; a possible D gene is TRBD1 (5 bases). V lost 6 bases and J 6 bases, leaving 24 bases between the germline ends. The CDR3 extends over 17 amino acids. CDR1 is MNHEY, CDR2 SMNVEV, per germline (reference sequence). The CDR3 sequence: CASSTIRGVGTLQPQHF. CDR3 nucleotide sequence: TGTGCCAGCAGCACAATCCGGGGGGTGGGTACTCTTCAGCCCCAGCATTTT.

There are a few counts of this clone. The CDR3 protein is CASSLHRGDYNEQFF. The CDR3 DNA sequence: TGCGCCAGCAGCTTACACAGGGGGGACTACAATGAGCAGTTCTTC. This rearrangement joins TRBV5-1 to TRBJ2-1; TRBD1 matches at 8 bases. Germline-derived CDR1 and CDR2 are SGHRS and YFSETQ. The CDR3 runs 15 residues. V shed 2 bases and J 3 bases; nucleotides not matched to a gene: 4. The whole variable domain, filled in from reference TRBV5-1 and TRBJ2-1, reads KAGVTQTPRYLIKTRGQQVTLSCSPISGHRSVSWYQQTPGQGLQFLFEYFSETQRNKGNFPGRFSGRQFSNSRSEMNVSTLELGDSALYLCASSLHRGDYNEQFFGPGTRLTVL.

The chain combines TRBV2 with TRBJ2-2; TRBD2 matches at 8 bases. The CDR3 has 16 residues. Germline-derived CDR1 and CDR2 are SNHLY and FYNNEI. V lost 8 bases to trimming and J lost 3 bases; unmatched junction nucleotides: 11. This CDR3 is CASRRGHGGDTGELFF. CDR3 sequence (DNA): TGTGCCAGCCGGCGAGGGCACGGGGGGGACACCGGGGAGCTGTTTTTT.

The chain uses TRBV5-1 and TRBJ2-7; TRBD2 aligns across 11 bases. The CDR3 length is 15 residues. The V gene's germline CDR1 is SGHRS and CDR2 YFSETQ. Unmatched junction bases numbered 5, after V lost 4 bases and J lost 2 bases. The CDR3: CASSHLAGGPYEQYF. CDR3 bases: TGCGCCAGCAGCCACCTAGCGGGAGGTCCCTACGAGCAGTACTTC.

This clone was detected only once. The rearrangement joins TRBV5-5 to TRBJ2-6; D is possibly TRBD1 or TRBD2 (5 bases each). From germline, CDR1 is SGHKS and CDR2 YYEKEE (reference sequence). Between the trimmed V and J ends, which lost 5 bases and 0 bases, there was a span of 12 bases. The CDR3 consists of 16 residues. CDR3 DNA sequence: TGTGCCAGCAGTCTGGGACCGACCTCTGGGGCCAACGTCCTGACTTTC. Its translation: CASSLGPTSGANVLTF. Looking up the rest from reference TRBV5-5 and TRBJ2-6 gives the full variable domain: DAGVTQSPTHLIKTRGQQVTLRCSPISGHKSVSWYQQVLGQGPQFIFQYYEKEERGRGNFPDRFSARQFPNYSSELNVNALLLGDSALYLCASSLGPTSGANVLTFGAGSRLTVL.

This rearrangement joins TRBV7-3 to TRBJ2-2, with 8 nucleotides matching TRBD2. Trimming took 5 bases from V and 4 from J; bases not matched to a gene: 9. This CDR3 is 16 amino acids long. Germline V gene data show CDR1 as SGHTA and CDR2 as FQGTGA. This CDR3 is CASSPQAGVITGELFF. The CDR3 coding sequence is TGTGCCAGCAGCCCGCAAGCGGGAGTGATCACCGGGGAGCTGTTTTTT.

The sample holds a few counts of this clone. The chain is built from TRBV4-1 and TRBJ1-1; a weak D match, TRBD1 (6 bases). V was cut by 0 bases and J by 3 bases, with 11 bases left in between. The CDR3 extends over 15 amino acids. Germline-derived CDR1 and CDR2 are MGHRA and YSYEKL. CDR3 loop: CASSQDGQPYTEAFF. The CDR3 bases are TGCGCCAGCAGCCAAGACGGACAGCCCTACACTGAAGCTTTCTTT.

This chain joins TRBV5-1 and TRBJ2-5, with D unclear. The CDR3 spans 14 residues. V was pared by 0 bases and J by 5 bases, with 11 bases between. Germline V lookup: CDR1 SGHRS, CDR2 YFSETQ. CDR3 residues: CASSLAGLRETQYF. CDR3 in DNA: TGCGCCAGCAGCTTGGCCGGGTTGCGGGAGACCCAGTACTTC.

The J gene is TRBJ1-3, the V gene TRBV29-1; D is ambiguous. V lost 7 bases to trimming and J lost 2 bases, with 9 bases between them. In germline, CDR1 is SQVTM, CDR2 ANQGSEA. The CDR3 contains 12 residues. CDR3 DNA sequence: TGCAGCGCCTCTGAGGCTGGAAACACCATATATTTT. Protein product: CSASEAGNTIYF.

Worth noting for this clone: One end of the junction fails to match germline, which may point to a read error. This chain links TRBV28 with TRBJ2-7; the match to TRBD1 covers 11 bases. This CDR3 contains 13 residues. Germline CDR1 is MDHEN and CDR2 is SYDVKM. The CDR3 bases are TGTGCCAGCAGTTTATCCGGGACAGGGGGATGGACCTTC. Amino acids: CASSLSGTGGWTF.

The chain recombines TRBV19 with TRBJ2-1, with 13 bases that match TRBD2. V shed 3 bases and J 8 bases; nucleotides not matched to a gene: 22. CDR1 and CDR2 (germline): LNHDA, SQIVND (reference sequence). CDR3 length equals 21 residues. The CDR3 sequence: CASSIERGSITRTSGGYEQFF. CDR3 sequence (DNA): TGTGCCAGTAGTATCGAAAGGGGTTCAATCACAAGGACTAGCGGGGGTTATGAGCAGTTCTTC.

The chain is built from TRBV25-1 and TRBJ2-1, with TRBD2 identical over 7 bases. CDR1 and CDR2 from the germline V gene are MGHDK and SYGVNS. Germline trimming cut 6 bases from V and 6 bases from J; bases unmatched to any gene: 11. This CDR3 comprises 15 residues. Here the CDR3 DNA reads TGTGCCAGCAGCTGGGGGGGACTATCCCGCAATGAGCAGTTCTTC. Its translation: CASSWGGLSRNEQFF.

The chain carries TRBV7-6 and TRBJ2-1; 9 bases match TRBD2. The CDR3 runs 17 residues. CDR1 and CDR2 from the germline V gene are SGHVS and FNYEAQ. J was trimmed by 6 bases and V by 1 base; bases with no gene match: 10. The CDR3 spells CASSLGSAGGLFNEQFF. The CDR3 DNA reads as TGTGCCAGCAGCTTAGGTTCGGCGGGAGGGCTCTTCAATGAGCAGTTCTTC. The variable domain in full, with the rest retrieved from reference TRBV7-6 and TRBJ2-1, is GAGVSQSPRYKVTKRGQDVALRCDPISGHVSLYWYRQALGQGPEFLTYFNYEAQQDKSGLPNDRFSAERPEGSISTLTIQRTEQRDSAMYRCASSLGSAGGLFNEQFFGPGTRLTVL.